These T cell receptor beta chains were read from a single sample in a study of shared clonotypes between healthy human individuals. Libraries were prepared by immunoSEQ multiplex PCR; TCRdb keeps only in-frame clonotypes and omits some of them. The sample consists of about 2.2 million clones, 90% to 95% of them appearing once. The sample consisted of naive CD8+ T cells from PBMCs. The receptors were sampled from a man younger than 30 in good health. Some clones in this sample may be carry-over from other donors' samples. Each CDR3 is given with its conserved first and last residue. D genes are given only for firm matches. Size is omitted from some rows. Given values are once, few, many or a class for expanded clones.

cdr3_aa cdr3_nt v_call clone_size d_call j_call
CASSPTLSGNAGELFF TGTGCCAGCAGCCCAACTCTTAGCGGGAACGCCGGGGAGCTGTTTTTT TRBV9 - TRBD2 TRBJ2-2
CASSLGWTRSTDTQYF TGTGCCAGCAGTTTGGGGTGGACTAGGAGCACAGATACGCAGTATTTT TRBV28 - TRBD2 TRBJ2-3
CASSQDRDTLFIAKNIQYF TGCGCCAGCAGCCAAGACCGGGACACCCTTTTTATAGCCAAAAACATTCAGTACTTC TRBV4-3 - - TRBJ2-4
CASSFVNTGFNEQFF TGTGCCAGCAGCTTCGTCAATACAGGGTTCAATGAGCAGTTCTTC TRBV13 - - TRBJ2-1
CSVPSSRAGANVLTF TGCAGCGTTCCCTCTTCCAGGGCTGGGGCCAACGTCCTGACTTTC TRBV29-1 - - TRBJ2-6
CASSPGSNQPQHF TGTGCCAGCAGTCCGGGATCCAATCAGCCCCAGCATTTT TRBV9 - - TRBJ1-5
CASSPGQKMNTEAFF TGTGCCAGCAGCCCCGGACAGAAAATGAACACTGAAGCTTTCTTT TRBV9 - - TRBJ1-1
CASSFPARQEIAPELPYEQYF TGTGCCAGCAGTTTTCCAGCCCGCCAGGAAATAGCGCCTGAATTACCCTACGAGCAGTACTTC TRBV28 - - TRBJ2-7
CASSSPFDGYEQYF TGTGCCAGCAGTTCCCCCTTCGACGGTTACGAGCAGTACTTC TRBV6-5 - - TRBJ2-7
CASSLALRGFWDEQYF TGTGCCAGCAGCTTGGCTCTAAGGGGCTTCTGGGACGAGCAGTACTTC TRBV5-6 - - TRBJ2-7
CASSLGGQGAYEQYF TGTGCCAGCAGCCTAGGGGGACAGGGGGCCTACGAGCAGTACTTC TRBV27 - TRBD1 TRBJ2-7
CASKLSPGNTGELFF TGTGCCAGCAAACTGAGTCCCGGGAACACCGGGGAGCTGTTTTTT TRBV28 - - TRBJ2-2
CASSLTAGANGYEQYF TGTGCCAGCAGTTTAACTGCGGGAGCTAATGGATACGAGCAGTACTTC TRBV27 - TRBD2 TRBJ2-7
CASSVEKESSGANVLTF TGTGCCAGCAGCGTGGAGAAGGAGAGCTCTGGGGCCAACGTCCTGACTTTC TRBV9 - - TRBJ2-6
CASTPAGRNQPQHF TGTGCCTCCACTCCGGCAGGGCGGAATCAGCCCCAGCATTTT TRBV2 few - TRBJ1-5
CASSSDNEKLFF TGTGCCAGCAGCTCTGACAATGAAAAACTGTTTTTT TRBV7-9 - - TRBJ1-4
CASSIVGGGEKLFF TGTGCCAGCAGCATCGTGGGGGGAGGTGAAAAACTGTTTTTT TRBV21-1 - - TRBJ1-4
CASSTLPGGGDEKLFF TGTGCCAGTAGTACCCTCCCAGGGGGCGGGGATGAAAAACTGTTTTTT TRBV19 - TRBD1 TRBJ1-4
CASSLEGIGTEAFF TGTGCCAGCAGTTTGGAGGGGATTGGGACTGAAGCTTTCTTT TRBV28 - - TRBJ1-1
CASSVEPRLDEQFF TGTGCCAGCAGCGTAGAACCCCGACTCGATGAGCAGTTCTTC TRBV9 - - TRBJ2-1
CASRDSIAKNIQYF TGTGCCAGCAGAGACTCGATAGCCAAAAACATTCAGTACTTC TRBV13 - - TRBJ2-4
CASSPDREGTYEQYF TGTGCCAGTAGTCCCGACAGGGAGGGTACGTACGAGCAGTACTTC TRBV19 once - TRBJ2-7
CASSQDRGRMGTEAFF TGTGCCAGCAGCCAAGATAGGGGACGAATGGGCACTGAAGCTTTCTTT TRBV14 once - TRBJ1-1
CASSLAGTGGMNTEAFF TGTGCCAGCAGCTTAGCGGGGACAGGGGGCATGAACACTGAAGCTTTCTTT TRBV7-9 - TRBD1 TRBJ1-1
CASSFPGIQNYEQYF TGTGCCAGCAGCTTCCCCGGGATACAGAACTACGAGCAGTACTTC TRBV11-2 - - TRBJ2-7
CASSPGQGGGQPQHF TGTGCCAGCAGCCCTGGGCAGGGGGGAGGACAGCCCCAGCATTTT TRBV9 once TRBD1 TRBJ1-5
CASSSQSSPYNEQFF TGTGCCAGCAGCTCCCAGAGCTCCCCGTACAATGAGCAGTTCTTC TRBV6-5 - - TRBJ2-1
CSVPTHLLNGVPGAFF TGCAGCGTCCCCACCCATCTCCTCAACGGAGTCCCCGGCGCTTTCTTT TRBV29-1 - - TRBJ1-1
CASSLVGAYNEQFF TGTGCCAGCAGCTTGGTAGGGGCCTACAATGAGCAGTTCTTC TRBV5-4 once - TRBJ2-1
CASSLEGGGNYNEQFF TGCGCCAGCAGCTTGGAAGGGGGTGGGAACTACAATGAGCAGTTCTTC TRBV5-1 - - TRBJ2-1
CAWSPDRAGANVLTF TGTGCCTGGAGTCCCGACAGGGCTGGGGCCAACGTCCTGACTTTC TRBV30 - TRBD1 TRBJ2-6
CASSFSAGDRDSTGELFF TGTGCCAGCAGCTTCTCCGCGGGGGACAGGGATTCCACCGGGGAGCTGTTTTTT TRBV7-9 - TRBD1 TRBJ2-2
CASRTSRGPPGQPQHF TGTGCCAGCAGAACGAGTCGGGGGCCCCCGGGCCAGCCCCAGCATTTT TRBV27 - - TRBJ1-5
CASRSGTPYNEQFF TGTGCCAGTAGATCAGGGACCCCCTACAATGAGCAGTTCTTC TRBV19 - - TRBJ2-1
CASSQAGSTNPYEQYF TGTGCCAGCAGCCAAGCAGGGTCGACAAACCCCTACGAGCAGTACTTC TRBV4-2 - - TRBJ2-7
CAISAPAGQGNTEAFF TGTGCCATCAGTGCGCCGGCTGGACAGGGGAACACTGAAGCTTTCTTT TRBV10-3 - TRBD1 TRBJ1-1
CASSKLVWAGQGWHTEAFF TGTGCCAGTAGCAAACTCGTCTGGGCAGGCCAAGGGTGGCACACTGAAGCTTTCTTT TRBV19 - - TRBJ1-1
CASSLGAAGGPYNEQFF TGCGCCAGCAGCTTGGGAGCGGCGGGAGGGCCTTACAATGAGCAGTTCTTC TRBV5-1 - TRBD2 TRBJ2-1
CASSLHARGPFFEPQHF TGTGCCAGCAGCTTGCATGCCAGGGGGCCCTTCTTTGAGCCCCAGCATTTT TRBV5-5 - TRBD1 TRBJ1-5
CASSVDLGPIYGYTF TGTGCCAGCAGCGTAGATCTTGGGCCGATATACGGCTACACCTTC TRBV9 - - TRBJ1-2
CASSLLGGLGTEAFF TGTGCCAGCAGTTTATTGGGGGGCTTGGGCACTGAAGCTTTCTTT TRBV27 - - TRBJ1-1
CASSVSPDRGSSETQYF TGTGCCAGCAGCGTCTCCCCTGACAGGGGGTCTTCGGAGACCCAGTACTTC TRBV9 - TRBD1 TRBJ2-5
CSVDKTSLGTQYF TGCAGCGTTGATAAGACTAGCCTTGGGACCCAGTACTTC TRBV29-1 - TRBD2 TRBJ2-5
CASSRTGRGRSHGEQYF TGTGCCAGCAGCCGGACAGGGCGGGGAAGGTCCCACGGCGAGCAGTACTTC TRBV9 - TRBD1 TRBJ2-7
CASSVGRTNYNEQFF TGTGCCAGCAGCGTAGGACGGACGAACTACAATGAGCAGTTCTTC TRBV9 - - TRBJ2-1
CASSLDREGTGELFF TGTGCCAGTAGTTTGGACAGGGAGGGCACCGGGGAGCTGTTTTTT TRBV19 - - TRBJ2-2
CASRAGGYQPQHF TGTGCCAGCAGGGCAGGGGGGTATCAGCCCCAGCATTTT TRBV28 - TRBD1 TRBJ1-5
CASSVALGGEQFF TGTGCCAGCAGCGTAGCTCTCGGCGGCGAGCAGTTCTTC TRBV9 - - TRBJ2-1
CASSSLDRGLHF TGTGCCAGCAGTTCACTGGACAGAGGGCTCCACTTT TRBV28 - - TRBJ1-6
CASSGPGGGAEQFF TGTGCCAGCAGTGGCCCGGGGGGGGGCGCCGAGCAGTTCTTC TRBV6-5 - TRBD2 TRBJ2-1